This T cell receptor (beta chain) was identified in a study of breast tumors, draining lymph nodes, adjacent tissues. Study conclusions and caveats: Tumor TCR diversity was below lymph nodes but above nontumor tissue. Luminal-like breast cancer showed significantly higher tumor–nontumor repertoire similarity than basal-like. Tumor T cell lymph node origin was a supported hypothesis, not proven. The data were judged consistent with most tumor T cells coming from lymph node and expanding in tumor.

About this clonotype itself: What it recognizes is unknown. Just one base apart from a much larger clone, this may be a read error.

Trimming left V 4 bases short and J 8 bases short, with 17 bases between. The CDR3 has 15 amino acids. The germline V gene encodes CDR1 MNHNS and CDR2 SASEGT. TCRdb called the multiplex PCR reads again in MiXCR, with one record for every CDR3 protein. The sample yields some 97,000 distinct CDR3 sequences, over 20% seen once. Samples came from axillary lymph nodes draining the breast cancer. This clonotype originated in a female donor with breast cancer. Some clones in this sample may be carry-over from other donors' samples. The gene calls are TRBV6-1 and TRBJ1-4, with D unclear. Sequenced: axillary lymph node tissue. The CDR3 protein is CASSVSQRVGEKLFF. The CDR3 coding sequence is TGTGCCAGCAGTGTCTCACAGAGGGTTGGGGAAAAACTGTTTTTT.